Listed here are 10 T cell receptor beta chains from one sample, sequenced in a study of T cell responses to AZD1222 COVID-19 vaccine. Repertoires were generated with immunoSEQ multiplex PCR, while TCRdb's copy carries only in-frame clones and drops some. The sample carries about 140,000 clones, more than 85% recorded once. The sample here was peripheral blood, taken on day 0 of AZD1222 vaccination. All receptors derive from an adult in good health.

The genes are TRBV5-1 and TRBJ1-2; 8 bases line up with TRBD1. V lost 3 bases to trimming and J lost 8 bases; unmatched junction nucleotides: 6. Germline assignment: CDR1 SGHRS and CDR2 YFSETQ. The CDR3 extends over 13 amino acids. The DNA for the CDR3 is TGCGCCAGCAGCTCGGACAGGGCGAGGGGCTACACCTTC. The encoded protein is CASSSDRARGYTF.

The chain recombines TRBV7-9 with TRBJ1-4, with D possibly being TRBD1 (5 bases). The CDR3 is made up of 13 amino acids. The V gene's germline CDR1 is SEHNR and CDR2 FQNEAQ (reference sequence). V was pared by 4 bases and J by 7 bases, with 10 bases between. The CDR3 region has the DNA TGTGCCAGCAGCTACGGGGACGGTGAAAAACTGTTTTTT. Its translation is CASSYGDGEKLFF.

This clone has only one observation. The gene calls are TRBV6-2 or TRBV6-3 and TRBJ1-1; 7 positions agree with TRBD1. V trimming: 1 base; J trimming: 1 base; junction bases outside the gene matches: 3. The CDR3 loop spans 15 amino acids. Germline CDR1 MNHEY, CDR2 SVGEGT. DNA for the CDR3: TGTGCCAGCAGTTACTATACAGGGGCGAACACTGAAGCTTTCTTT. It encodes CASSYYTGANTEAFF.

The J gene is TRBJ2-7, the V gene TRBV2, with 7 bases aligning to TRBD1. This CDR3 is 13 amino acids long. Germline V gene sequence: CDR1 SNHLY, CDR2 FYNNEI. The V gene end was trimmed by 1 base and the J gene end by 4 bases; junction bases not matched to a gene: 1. CDR3: CASSEGDSYEQYF. In DNA form, the CDR3 reads TGTGCCAGCAGTGAAGGGGACAGTTACGAGCAGTACTTC.

The V gene is TRBV21-1, the J gene TRBJ2-5; TRBD1, the table's D call, lacks a check against the DNA. TRBV21-1 is listed as a pseudogene. The CDR3 length is 17 residues. This chain's CDR3 is CASSKGGDRSARETQYF. The CDR3 DNA reads as TGTGCCAGCAGCAAAGGTGGGGACAGATCTGCAAGGGAGACCCAGTACTTC.

The chain links TRBV5-1 to TRBJ1-1, with TRBD1 matching 9 bases. After removal of 2 bases from V and 0 bases from J, the junction contained 11 bases not matched to a gene. Germline lookup yields CDR1 SGHRS and CDR2 YFSETQ. CDR3 size: 18 residues. The CDR3 region has the DNA TGCGCCAGCAGCTTAGAGCGGGGGACAGGGTTAATGAACACTGAAGCTTTCTTT. Protein sequence: CASSLERGTGLMNTEAFF.

The rearrangement links TRBV28 to TRBJ2-2; tentatively, D is TRBD1 or TRBD2 (5 bases each). The CDR3 extends over 17 amino acids. The V end lost 2 bases, the J end lost 5 bases, and 18 bases lay between the germline ends. Germline V CDR1 and CDR2: MDHEN, SYDVKM. The CDR3 sequence is CASSLGIARDGTGELFF. CDR3 DNA: TGTGCCAGCAGTTTAGGTATTGCTAGGGACGGAACCGGGGAGCTGTTTTTT.

This sequence joins TRBV6-5 and TRBJ2-7, with 15 positions matching TRBD2. The V and J ends lost 6 bases and 3 bases, in that order; junction bases with no gene match: 0. Per the germline V gene, CDR1 is MNHEY and CDR2 is SVGAGI. This CDR3 has 14 residues. CDR3 DNA sequence: TGTGCCAGCAGGGGACTAGCGGGGGGCTACGAGCAGTACTTC. It specifies CASRGLAGGYEQYF.

V and J are TRBV7-6 and TRBJ2-7; D is possibly TRBD1 (6 bases). CDR1 SGHVS and CDR2 FNYEAQ come from the germline V gene. The CDR3 length is 15 residues. The germline V and J ends were trimmed by 5 bases and 2 bases, with 16 bases remaining between them. The CDR3 reads CASSQQGGPPYEQYF. The CDR3 DNA is TGTGCCAGCAGCCAACAGGGCGGGCCGCCCTACGAGCAGTACTTC.

V and J are TRBV29-1 and TRBJ1-1; 8 nucleotides line up with TRBD1. Unmatched junction bases numbered 17, after V lost 6 bases and J lost 11 bases. The CDR3 length is 14 residues. Germline CDR1 and CDR2: SQVTM and ANQGSEA. CDR3 nucleotides: TGCAGCGTCACGAAGGGACAGGCCAAACGTCGGGCTTTCTTT. It is translated as CSVTKGQAKRRAFF.